This T cell receptor beta chain was recorded in a study of CD8+ T cells in alopecia areata. Study-level background: The tofacitinib course ran for 6 to 18 months and was followed by 6 months off drug.

Regarding the study as a whole: Under tofacitinib, numerous expanded lesional clonotypes remained detectable in scalp and blood. Especially in alopecia totalis/universalis, lesional scalp showed greater clonality than normal scalp did.

Investigators isolated RNA and reverse transcribed it into cDNA to act as the sequencing template. This table comes from immunoSEQ multiplex PCR, and its TCRdb copy is limited to in-frame clones, with some not included. The sample has under 350,000 clones, 55% to 70% seen once. Noted treatment: oral pan-JAK inhibitor, 5-10 mg twice daily. With 0 bases removed from V and 4 bases from J, the gap between germline ends came to 5 bases. Looked up from germline, CDR1 is MNHNY and CDR2 is SVGAGI (reference sequence). This CDR3 contains 13 residues. On this clone itself: Antigen specificity is unknown.

The input for sequencing was CD4+ T cells sorted from blood, taken at week 24, from a patient treated with tofacitinib. The chain links TRBV6-6 to TRBJ2-3; D gene uncertain. The source is a human donor with alopecia areata. CDR3 coding DNA: TGTGCCAGCAGTTACTCGTTCGCAGATACGCAGTATTTT. Protein: CASSYSFADTQYF.